This TCR beta chain came from a study of blood T cell repertoires in COVID-19. Background on the study: The origin of the acute and convalescent COVID-19 samples was the United States, Italy and Spain. In each case, the material was cDNA or gDNA derived from T cells, B-cell-depleted T cells, or PBMCs.

Unmatched junction bases numbered 8, after V lost 6 bases and J lost 4 bases. Germline CDR1 and CDR2: MDHEN and SYDVKM. This CDR3 is 15 amino acids long. Patients at the Seattle site were enrolled during active infection and followed longitudinally. As handled by the study authors: From reference gene primer amplification, estimates of nucleated cell counts were derived. Some clones are missing from TCRdb's copy, which holds only in-frame ones; the method was immunoSEQ multiplex PCR. V and J calls and clone size come straight from that table; D and trimming were deduced from the DNA. The table has over 200,000 clones, 80% to 90% seen once.

The chain combines TRBV28 with TRBJ2-7; 11 bases align to TRBD1. This clonotype was sampled from a man aged 30-40 years with COVID-19, enrolled during active disease. The sequenced sample was peripheral blood. The CDR3 protein is CASRPRDRGIYEQYF. The DNA of the CDR3 is TGTGCCAGCAGGCCACGGGACAGGGGGATATACGAGCAGTACTTC.